This T cell receptor (beta chain) was found in a study of shared clonotypes between healthy human individuals (dated by TCRdb to about 2020). About the investigation overall: The cohort included three men and a couple of women between 18 and 49 years of age. For each donor, three plates each were used for CD4 naive and CD4 memory, two plates were used for CD8 naive, and one plate was used for CD8 memory. To estimate repertoire size and how much clonotypes are shared between individuals, the study performed deep sequencing of blood TCR repertoires from roughly five healthy adults. Between about 0.94 and 8.9 billion PBMCs per donor were obtained by leukapheresis. Different laboratories and diverse techniques were used to prepare libraries and sequence TCR repertoires, to increase sequencing depth and limit assay-specific biases.

Overall results and qualifications from the work: When a few donors were compared, the shared fraction of clonotypes was around 4.6% for naive CD4, less than 4% for naive CD8, 2.3% for memory CD4, and roughly 0.4% for memory CD8. Estimated clonotype richness was generally larger for naive than for memory subsets. Compared with non-shared clonotypes, clonotypes shared by all four sorted-subset donors had higher generation probabilities. Sampling was restricted to blood, and TCR repertoires in tissue are likely to differ from TCR repertoires in blood. Because the study included a small number of donors, the genetic and exposure-history diversity represented was limited. Rarefaction of sorted-subset datasets indicated incomplete sequencing despite the large sequencing depth. Pairwise subsampling led to the expectation that sequencing depth would affect the degree of clonotype sharing among donors.

The trim is 5 bases for V and 8 bases for J, with a gap of 13 bases between the germline ends. CDR1 MNHEY and CDR2 SVGAGI are derived from the germline V gene. There are 13 amino acids in the CDR3, from cysteine to phenylalanine inclusive. The only DNA kept is the CDR3, 39 bases in frame from the first base. In regard to this clone: What this receptor recognizes is not known. Base qualities are not at hand, and no much larger clone is one base apart.

Using the deep immunoSEQ assay, TCR CDR3 regions were amplified from genomic DNA by multiplex PCR. For each cell subset, the extracted genomic DNA was distributed evenly across all wells of several immunoSEQ 96-well plates, and each plate served as one replicate. For sorted subsets, 200 to 250 ng genomic DNA, equal to 30,000 to 35,000 T cell genomes, was loaded into each replicate PCR. Purified libraries were quantified with a Qubit 3.0 fluorometer, sized on a Bioanalyzer 2100, and re-quantified with the KAPA Library Quantification kit. Every immunoSEQ 96-well plate was sequenced on a dedicated single-read 150-cycle Illumina NextSeq 550 flow cell. Turning to the authors' computational methods: Because the immunoSEQ output included only junctional sequences and no quality scores, the filtering could not be the same as the filtering used for full-length reads. To assign V/J genes and CDR3, sequences were annotated using PyIR, a Python wrapper for IgBLAST v1.9, with IMGT germline references. Any read was removed if the V/J assignment was weak (E-value above 1e-6), the CDR3 was missing, or the read contained stop codons, out-of-frame junctions, or ambiguous translated residues. V3J clonotypes were defined as sequences sharing an identical inferred V gene, J gene, and CDR3 amino acid sequence. Percentage overlap between repertoires was calculated by dividing the number of shared unique clonotypes by the size of the smaller repertoire. RTK rarefaction, the Chao1 estimator, and Recon v2.1 estimates of unobserved clonotypes were used to assess repertoire richness. For all TCRbeta clonotypes obtained by the gDNA method from several donors, generation probabilities were computed with OLGA. TCRdb limited this immuneACCESS table to in-frame rearrangements with V and J called. A share of clones is missing; checked studies link under half to unresolved V genes, and the rest is unexplained. V, J and clone size are those of that table, while D and trimming were read from the DNA. In all, the sample holds some 2.1 million clones, and about 94% of those were seen once. 1% to 1.3% of the sample is taken by the ten largest.

CD8 naive samples consisted of CD45RO-negative cells that were positively selected for CCR7, yielding a CD45RA+CCR7+ population without TemRA cells. The donors were healthy, HIV-negative adults who had no recently reported acute infections or vaccinations. Only Caucasian adults living in Nashville, Tennessee, USA were represented among the donors. After blood collection by leukapheresis, PBMCs were isolated using Ficoll-Histopaque density gradient centrifugation and then cryopreserved in the vapor phase of liquid nitrogen. Analytical flow cytometry was used to check the purity and quantity of every magnetically sorted T cell population. Genomic DNA was isolated from every sorted fraction and measured by UV absorbance on a Nanodrop 2000c.

This chain is built from TRBV6-5 and TRBJ2-1; the D element might be TRBD1 or TRBD2, as each aligns at 5 bases. Sequencing was done on a sample of naive CD8+ T cells sorted from blood. What the cell subset or site label conveys for this sample: CD45RA+CCR7+. This TCR derives from a man aged 18 to 30 in good health. The encoded CDR3 is CASSRGREDEQFF. The sequence in DNA is TGTGCCAGCAGTCGGGGCCGCGAGGATGAGCAGTTCTTC.